A selection of T cell receptor beta chains follows, all from one sample in a study of cytomegalovirus exposure and HLA in healthy donors. Repertoires were generated with immunoSEQ multiplex PCR, while TCRdb's copy carries only in-frame clones and drops some. The sample lists tens of thousands of clones, around 84% occurring once. What was sequenced was PBMCs. Receptor source: a man in his late teens or twenties in good health and CMV-seronegative. The CDR3 runs from the conserved cysteine through the conserved F or W. A D gene is named only where the DNA matches it firmly. Rows may omit the clone size; those that give it use once, few, many or a size class.

TRBJ1-2,.,TRBV6-5,TRBD1,CATATGGNYGYTF,TGTGCCACTGCGACAGGGGGCAACTATGGCTACACCTTC
TRBJ1-1,.,TRBV20-1,.,CSAAGIEAFF,TGCAGTGCCGCAGGGATTGAAGCTTTCTTT
TRBJ2-7,.,TRBV4-1,TRBD2,CASSQEESSGSFIYEQYF,TGCGCCAGCAGCCAAGAGGAATCAAGCGGGAGTTTCATTTACGAGCAGTACTTC
TRBJ1-6,once,TRBV19,TRBD1,CASSPRSRTGEGSYNSPLHF,TGTGCCAGTAGCCCCAGATCTAGGACAGGGGAGGGCTCCTATAATTCACCCCTCCACTTT
TRBJ1-2,.,TRBV5-1,TRBD1,CASSSGQGAVVRHGYTF,TGCGCCAGCAGCTCAGGACAGGGGGCAGTAGTTCGCCATGGCTACACCTTC
TRBJ1-4,.,TRBV5-1,.,CASSPEQAYNEKLFF,TGCGCCAGCAGCCCCGAACAGGCTTATAATGAAAAACTGTTTTTT
TRBJ2-2,.,TRBV19,TRBD2,CASHRAGTSGRTYTGELFF,TGTGCCAGCCACCGGGCCGGGACTAGCGGGAGGACTTACACCGGGGAGCTGTTTTTT
TRBJ2-3,.,TRBV30,.,CAWKRRGSTDTQYF,TGTGCCTGGAAGCGTAGGGGGAGCACAGATACGCAGTATTTT
TRBJ1-2,.,TRBV14,TRBD1,CASSQSPTGGLGYTF,TGTGCCAGCAGCCAATCCCCTACAGGGGGTCTCGGCTACACCTTC
TRBJ2-7,.,TRBV27,.,CASSPGAGVSYEQYF,TGTGCCAGCAGTCCCGGGGCAGGGGTTTCCTACGAGCAGTACTTC
TRBJ2-5,.,TRBV5-1,.,CASSLVRTEAGEQYF,TGCGCCAGCAGCTTGGTTCGGACGGAGGCAGGAGAGCAGTACTTC
TRBJ2-7,.,TRBV9,TRBD1,CASSAPGGQRPYEQYF,TGTGCCAGCAGCGCCCCAGGGGGACAGCGGCCCTACGAGCAGTACTTC